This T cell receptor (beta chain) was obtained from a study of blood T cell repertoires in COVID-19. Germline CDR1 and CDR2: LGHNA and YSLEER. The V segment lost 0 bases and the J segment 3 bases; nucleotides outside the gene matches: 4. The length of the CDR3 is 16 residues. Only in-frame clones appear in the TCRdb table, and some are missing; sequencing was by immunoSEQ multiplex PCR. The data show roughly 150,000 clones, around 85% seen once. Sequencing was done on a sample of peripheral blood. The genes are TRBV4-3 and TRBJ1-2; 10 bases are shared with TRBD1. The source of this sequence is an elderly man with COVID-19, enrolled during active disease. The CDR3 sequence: CASSQDGTGDDYGYTF. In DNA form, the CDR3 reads TGCGCCAGCAGCCAAGATGGGACAGGGGATGACTATGGCTACACCTTC.